The TCR beta chain described here comes from a study of PD-L1 blockade in urothelial cancer. Study-level information: Atezolizumab at 1,200 mg intravenously every 3 weeks was started by patients at some point between 2014 and 2016. Anywhere from 0 to 3 prior chemotherapy regimens had been received by patients. The study, taken as a whole, reports: Having blood TCR clonality under the median before treatment predicted better survival.

The protocol was immunoSEQ multiplex PCR, while the TCRdb copy is restricted to in-frame clones and leaves out a portion. The data show tens of thousands of clones, approximately 77% seen once. A word on this clone: Its specificity is not known.

Patients presented with locally advanced or metastatic urothelial carcinoma. Here the sequenced sample was PBMCs, taken around atezolizumab (anti-PD-L1) treatment. The sequence was collected from a man in his 70s with urothelial cancer.

The CDR3 protein is CASRDRRKMPAGANVLTF. Here the CDR3 DNA reads TGTGCCAGCAGGGACAGACGAAAGATGCCGGCTGGGGCCAACGTCCTGACTTTC. The genes are TRBV7-2 and TRBJ2-6, with a weak D call TRBD1 (6 bases). CDR3 size: 18 residues. Germline values: CDR1 SGHTA, CDR2 FQGNSA. Trimming stripped 6 bases from V and 2 bases from J, with 20 bases between.